This TCR beta chain stems from a study of T cell changes during pregnancy in multiple sclerosis. The assay was immunoSEQ multiplex PCR, and TCRdb's table has in-frame clones only and misses some. The sample holds roughly 100,000 clones, 75% to 95% seen once. This CDR3 is built from 13 residues. Germline CDR1 and CDR2: LNHDA and SQIVND (reference sequence). Trimming pared 6 bases from V and 9 bases from J, leaving 15 bases between. This clone was recorded only once. The starting material was peripheral blood, obtained in the second trimester of pregnancy. This rearrangement joins TRBV19 to TRBJ2-1; possible D gene TRBD1, 6 bases. The TCR was taken from a female donor with multiple sclerosis, enrolled in a pregnancy study. The CDR3 spells CASSRGREGEQFF. The CDR3 nucleotides are TGTGCCAGTAGCAGGGGTAGGGAAGGTGAGCAGTTCTTC.